This TCR beta chain emerged from a study of cytomegalovirus exposure and HLA in healthy donors. V shed 3 bases, J shed 4 bases, and the junction held 14 bases outside the gene matches. Germline values: CDR1 LNHDA, CDR2 SQIVND (reference sequence). This CDR3 comprises 18 residues. About this clone itself: Its antigen is unidentified.

Broader study findings: Some V segments, including TRBV6-2 and TRBV6-3, were excluded as indistinguishable. The likely explanation for a cluster of highly shared sequence variants was sequencing artifact.

Researchers ran the PCR with 60 Vbeta and 13 Jbeta primers. Profiled with immunoSEQ multiplex PCR; TCRdb holds only in-frame clones, not every one. The profile shows roughly 160,000 clones, roughly 75% of them singletons. The sequenced material came from PBMCs. The sequence was obtained from a woman in her forties in good health and CMV-seropositive. This chain connects TRBV19 to TRBJ1-5, with 8 bases identical to TRBD1. CDR3 sequence reads: CASSISYQGQGSNQPQHF. The CDR3 nucleotides are TGTGCCAGTAGTATCTCTTATCAAGGACAGGGCAGTAATCAGCCCCAGCATTTT.